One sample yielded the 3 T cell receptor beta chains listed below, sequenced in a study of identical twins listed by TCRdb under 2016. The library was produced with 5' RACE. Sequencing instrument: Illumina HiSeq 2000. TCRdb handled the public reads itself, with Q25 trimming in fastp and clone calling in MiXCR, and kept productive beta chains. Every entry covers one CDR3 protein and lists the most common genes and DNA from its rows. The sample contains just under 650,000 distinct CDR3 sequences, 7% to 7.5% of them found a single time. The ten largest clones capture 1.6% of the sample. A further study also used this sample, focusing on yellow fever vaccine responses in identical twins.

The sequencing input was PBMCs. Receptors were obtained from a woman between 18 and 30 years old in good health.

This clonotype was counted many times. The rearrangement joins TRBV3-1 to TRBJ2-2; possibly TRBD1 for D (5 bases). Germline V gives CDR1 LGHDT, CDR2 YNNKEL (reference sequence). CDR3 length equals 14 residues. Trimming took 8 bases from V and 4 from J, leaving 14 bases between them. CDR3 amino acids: CASSVGARTGELFF. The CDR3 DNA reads TGTGCCAGCTCCGTTGGGGCACGCACCGGGGAGCTGTTTTTT.

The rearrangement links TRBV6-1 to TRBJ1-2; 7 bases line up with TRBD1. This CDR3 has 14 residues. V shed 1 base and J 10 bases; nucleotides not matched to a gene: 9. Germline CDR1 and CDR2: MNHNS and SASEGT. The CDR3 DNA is TGTGCCAGCAGTGAAGAGGGGGACAGTTCCATCTACACCTTC. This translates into CASSEEGDSSIYTF.

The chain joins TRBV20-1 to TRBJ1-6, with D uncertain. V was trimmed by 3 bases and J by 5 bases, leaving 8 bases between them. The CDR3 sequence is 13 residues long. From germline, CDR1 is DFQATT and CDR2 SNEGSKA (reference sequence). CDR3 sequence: CSARGQDNSPLHF. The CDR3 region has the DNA TGCAGTGCTAGGGGTCAAGATAATTCACCCCTCCACTTT.